This T cell receptor (beta chain) was identified in a study of neurological immune-mediated disorders. 5'RACE employing 10-nucleotide random UMIs yielded the cDNA. Each CDR3 protein is one row after TCRdb ran MiXCR on the 5' RACE reads. The sample includes approximately 24,000 distinct CDR3 sequences, 10% to 15% of them seen just once. Details on this clonotype: Its antigen is as yet unknown.

The CDR3 covers 12 residues. The V end lost 6 bases, the J end lost 5 bases, and 8 bases lay between the germline ends. Findings and limits, study-wide: Private repertoires in all groups were suggested by the finding that expanded clones across subjects shared no CDR3 amino acid sequences.

The chain has TRBV12-3 or TRBV12-4 and TRBJ1-5; D is perhaps TRBD1 (6 bases). Sequencing input: PBMCs. This sequence was found in a woman aged 35 to 49 with HTLV-1-associated myelopathy (HAM/TSP). The CDR3 sequence: CASRPGDQPQHF. The CDR3, as DNA: TGTGCCAGCAGGCCAGGGGATCAGCCCCAGCATTTT.